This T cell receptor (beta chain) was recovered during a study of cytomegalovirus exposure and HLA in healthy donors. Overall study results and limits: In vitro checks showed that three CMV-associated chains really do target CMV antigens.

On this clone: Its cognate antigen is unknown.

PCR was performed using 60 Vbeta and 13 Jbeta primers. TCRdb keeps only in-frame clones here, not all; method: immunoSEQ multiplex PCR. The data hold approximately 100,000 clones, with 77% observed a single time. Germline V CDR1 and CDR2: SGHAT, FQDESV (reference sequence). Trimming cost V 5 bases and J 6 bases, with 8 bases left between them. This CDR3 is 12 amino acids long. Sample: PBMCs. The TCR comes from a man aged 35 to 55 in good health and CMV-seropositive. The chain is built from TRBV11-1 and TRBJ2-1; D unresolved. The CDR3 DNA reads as TGTGCCAGCAGCCGATGGAGCAATGAGCAGTTCTTC. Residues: CASSRWSNEQFF.